This TCR beta chain was sequenced during a study of a mutant IDH1 vaccine in newly diagnosed glioma. About the study: Treated patients, about 60% male and approximately 38% female, averaged approximately 40 years of age.

A note on this clone: Its antigen remains unknown.

The method was immunoSEQ multiplex PCR; TCRdb's version includes in-frame clones alone and lacks a portion of them. In the table there are fewer than 65,000 clones, roughly 80% of which are singletons. Described time point: week 11, during vaccination. In the vaccine, a single dose held 300 ug of the mutant IDH1 20-mer peptide, along with topical imiquimod. Trimming left V 0 bases short and J 7 bases short, with 15 bases between. CDR3 size: 15 residues. CDR1 and CDR2 from the germline V gene are ENHRY and SYGVKD. Sequencing was performed on PBMCs, taken from a glioma patient whose treatment included an IDH1 peptide vaccine. This TCR was recovered from a man between 45 and 60 years old with glioma. The chain employs TRBV10-3 and TRBJ2-5; D perhaps matches TRBD2 (5 bases). The CDR3, as DNA: TGTGCCATCAGTGAGTCTCGATCTAACGGGGTGACCCAGTACTTC. It encodes CAISESRSNGVTQYF.